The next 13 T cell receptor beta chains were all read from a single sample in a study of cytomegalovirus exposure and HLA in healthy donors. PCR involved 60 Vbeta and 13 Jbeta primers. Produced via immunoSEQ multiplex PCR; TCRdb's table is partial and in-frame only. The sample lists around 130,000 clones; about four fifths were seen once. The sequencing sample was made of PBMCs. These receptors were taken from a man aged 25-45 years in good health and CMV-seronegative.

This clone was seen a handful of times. CDR3 sequence: CASSLGTANTEAFF. In DNA form, the CDR3 reads TGTGCCAGCAGTCTCGGGACAGCGAACACTGAAGCTTTCTTT. The chain has TRBV27 and TRBJ1-1; 7 positions match TRBD1. Looked up from germline, CDR1 is MNHEY and CDR2 is SMNVEV (reference sequence). With V trimmed by 5 bases and J by 1 base, 4 bases remained unmatched. This CDR3 contains 14 residues.

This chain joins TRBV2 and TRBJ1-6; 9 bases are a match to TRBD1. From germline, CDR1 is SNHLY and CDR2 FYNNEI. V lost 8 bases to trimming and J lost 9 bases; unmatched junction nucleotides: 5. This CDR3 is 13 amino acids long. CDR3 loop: CASDTGGLSPLHF. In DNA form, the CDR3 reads TGTGCCAGCGATACAGGGGGCCTTTCACCCCTCCACTTT.

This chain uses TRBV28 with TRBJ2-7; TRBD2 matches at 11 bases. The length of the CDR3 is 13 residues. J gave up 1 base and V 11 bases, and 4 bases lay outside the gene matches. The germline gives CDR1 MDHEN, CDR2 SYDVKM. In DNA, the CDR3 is TGTGCCGGCCGGACTAGCGGGTCCTACGAGCAGTACTTC. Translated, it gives CAGRTSGSYEQYF.

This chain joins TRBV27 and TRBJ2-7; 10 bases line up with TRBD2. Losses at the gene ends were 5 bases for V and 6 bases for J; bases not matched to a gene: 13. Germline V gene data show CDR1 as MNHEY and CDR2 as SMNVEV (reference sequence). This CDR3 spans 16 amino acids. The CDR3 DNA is TGTGCCAGCAGTGGGCGTCAAACTAGCGGGAATACCGAGCAGTACTTC. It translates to CASSGRQTSGNTEQYF.

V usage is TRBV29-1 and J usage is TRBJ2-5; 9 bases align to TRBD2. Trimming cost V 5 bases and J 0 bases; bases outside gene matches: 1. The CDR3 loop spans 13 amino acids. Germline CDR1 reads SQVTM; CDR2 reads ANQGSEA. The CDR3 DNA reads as TGCAGCGTTAGCGGGGGGAACCAAGAGACCCAGTACTTC. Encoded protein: CSVSGGNQETQYF.

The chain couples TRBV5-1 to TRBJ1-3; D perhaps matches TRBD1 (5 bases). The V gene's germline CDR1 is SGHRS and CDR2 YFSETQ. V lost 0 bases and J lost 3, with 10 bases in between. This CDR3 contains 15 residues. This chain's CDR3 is CASSLEGVGGNTIYF. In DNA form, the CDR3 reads TGCGCCAGCAGCTTGGAAGGGGTCGGTGGAAACACCATATATTTT.

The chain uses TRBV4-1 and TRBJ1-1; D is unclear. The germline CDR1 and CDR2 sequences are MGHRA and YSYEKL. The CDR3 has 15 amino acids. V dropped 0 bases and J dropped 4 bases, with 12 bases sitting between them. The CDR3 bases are TGCGCCAGCAGCCAAGAGCCCCGGCCGGGCACTGAAGCTTTCTTT. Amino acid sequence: CASSQEPRPGTEAFF.

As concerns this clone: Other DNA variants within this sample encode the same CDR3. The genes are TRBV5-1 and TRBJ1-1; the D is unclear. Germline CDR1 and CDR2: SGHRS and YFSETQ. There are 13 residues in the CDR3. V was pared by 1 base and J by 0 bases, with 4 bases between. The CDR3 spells CASSLFMNTEAFF. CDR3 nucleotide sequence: TGCGCCAGCAGCTTGTTCATGAACACTGAAGCTTTCTTT.

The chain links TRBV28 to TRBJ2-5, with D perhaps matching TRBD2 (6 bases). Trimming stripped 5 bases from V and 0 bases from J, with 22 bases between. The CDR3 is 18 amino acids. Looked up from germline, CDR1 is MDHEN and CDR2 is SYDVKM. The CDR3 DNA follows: TGTGCCAGCAGTAGAACACAAGGGACTTGGGCGTACCAAGAGACCCAGTACTTC. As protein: CASSRTQGTWAYQETQYF.

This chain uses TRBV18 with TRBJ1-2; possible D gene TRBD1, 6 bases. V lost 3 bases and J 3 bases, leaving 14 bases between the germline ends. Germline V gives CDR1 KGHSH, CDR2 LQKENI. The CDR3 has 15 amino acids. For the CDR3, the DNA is TGTGCCAGCTCACCGGCCGTGCAGGGGCACTATGGCTACACCTTC. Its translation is CASSPAVQGHYGYTF.

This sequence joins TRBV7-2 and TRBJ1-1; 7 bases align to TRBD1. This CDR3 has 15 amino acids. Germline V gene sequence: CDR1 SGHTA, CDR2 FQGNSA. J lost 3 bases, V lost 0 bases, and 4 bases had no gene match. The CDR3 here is CASSLAFRGDTEAFF. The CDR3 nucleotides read TGTGCCAGCAGCTTAGCTTTCAGGGGGGACACTGAAGCTTTCTTT.

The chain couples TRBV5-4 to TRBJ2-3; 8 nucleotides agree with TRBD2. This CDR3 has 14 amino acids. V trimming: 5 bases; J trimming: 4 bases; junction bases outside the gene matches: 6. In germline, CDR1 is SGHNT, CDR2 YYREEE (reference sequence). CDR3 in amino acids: CASSSGTRSDTQYF. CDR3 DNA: TGTGCCAGCAGTTCCGGGACTAGGTCAGATACGCAGTATTTT. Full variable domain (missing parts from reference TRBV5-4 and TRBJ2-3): ETGVTQSPTHLIKTRGQQVTLRCSSQSGHNTVSWYQQALGQGPQFIFQYYREEENGRGNFPPRFSGLQFPNYSSELNVNALELDDSALYLCASSSGTRSDTQYFGPGTRLTVL.

CDR3 bases: TGCGCCAGCAGTAACGGCGGACAGGGGCAAGAGACCCAGTACTTC. Translating gives CASSNGGQGQETQYF. The chain links TRBV5-1 to TRBJ2-5; 9 bases fit TRBD1. The CDR3 contains 15 residues. V lost 5 bases, J lost 2 bases, and 7 bases stayed unmatched. Germline loops: CDR1 SGHRS, CDR2 YFSETQ. The full variable domain, with the rest looked up from reference TRBV5-1 and TRBJ2-5, is KAGVTQTPRYLIKTRGQQVTLSCSPISGHRSVSWYQQTPGQGLQFLFEYFSETQRNKGNFPGRFSGRQFSNSRSEMNVSTLELGDSALYLCASSNGGQGQETQYFGPGTRLLVL.